These T cell receptor beta chains were read from a single sample in a study of T cells in Graves' hyperthyroidism and ophthalmopathy. One entry per CDR3 protein results from TCRdb running MiXCR on the multiplex PCR reads. The repertoire holds approximately 600,000 distinct CDR3 sequences, with less than 25% as singletons. The material sequenced was blood. The origin of the receptors is a man aged 25 to 45 with Graves' ophthalmopathy. Both conserved end residues are part of each CDR3. The D gene is left open where the match is weak. The size field is filled for only some rows; it gives once, few, many or a size class.

TRBD1	TRBV20-1	TRBJ2-7	-	CSAKGDRDYEQYF	TGCAGTGCCAAGGGGGACAGAGATTACGAGCAGTACTTC
TRBD1	TRBV27	TRBJ1-2	-	CASSLSYRGLSGYTF	TGTGCCAGCAGTTTATCCTACAGGGGGCTGAGTGGCTACACCTTC
-	TRBV4-3	TRBJ2-3	-	CASSQERDSTDTQYF	TGCGCCAGCAGCCAAGAGCGGGATAGCACAGATACGCAGTATTTT
-	TRBV25-1	TRBJ1-2	-	CASSPPGLRGYTF	TGTGCCAGCAGCCCCCCGGGACTCAGAGGCTACACCTTC
-	TRBV19	TRBJ1-1	few	CASSIGAGNTEAFF	TGTGCCAGTAGTATAGGAGCAGGGAACACTGAAGCTTTCTTT
-	TRBV10-3	TRBJ2-2	-	CAISLVGGELFF	TGTGCCATCAGTCTAGTTGGCGGGGAGCTGTTTTTT
-	TRBV6-6	TRBJ1-5	few	CASSYSRGNQPQHF	TGTGCCAGCAGTTACTCGAGAGGGAATCAGCCCCAGCATTTT
-	TRBV11-2	TRBJ1-1	many	CASSLGYNMNTEAFF	TGTGCCAGCAGCTTGGGGTACAACATGAACACTGAAGCTTTCTTT
TRBD1	TRBV28	TRBJ2-7	-	CASSLGQVRYEQYF	TGTGCCAGCAGTCTTGGACAGGTACGCTACGAGCAGTACTTC
TRBD1	TRBV5-1	TRBJ2-7	-	CASRGQGSEQYF	TGCGCCAGCAGGGGACAGGGTTCCGAGCAGTACTTC
TRBD1	TRBV20-1	TRBJ1-5	-	CSASPNRGLLQPQHF	TGCAGTGCTAGTCCGAACAGGGGGCTATTGCAGCCCCAGCATTTT
TRBD2	TRBV12-3/TRBV12-4	TRBJ2-1	-	CATLSGSGGSYNEQFF	TGTGCCACCTTAAGCGGGAGTGGGGGCTCCTACAATGAGCAGTTCTTC
-	TRBV28	TRBJ2-3	few	CASRSGTDSTDTQYF	TGTGCCAGCAGAAGTGGGACTGACAGCACAGATACGCAGTATTTT
-	TRBV20-1	TRBJ1-6	few	CSAPQGDSYNSPLHF	TGCAGTGCCCCCCAAGGTGACTCCTATAATTCACCCCTCCACTTT
-	TRBV30	TRBJ2-1	few	CAWEAEGEYEQFF	TGTGCCTGGGAGGCTGAGGGGGAGTATGAGCAGTTCTTC
TRBD2	TRBV27	TRBJ2-4	-	CASSFSLAGGGRDIQYF	TGTGCCAGCAGTTTTTCACTAGCGGGAGGTGGTAGGGACATTCAGTACTTC
TRBD2	TRBV5-1	TRBJ2-7	many	CASSQLAGNSLYEQYF	TGCGCCAGCAGCCAGCTAGCGGGAAATTCCTTGTACGAGCAGTACTTC
-	TRBV10-3	TRBJ1-1	-	CAITGGTAAFF	TGTGCCATCACGGGGGGTACTGCAGCTTTCTTT
-	TRBV5-6	TRBJ2-7	many	CASSLGSGGLYEQYF	TGTGCCAGCAGCTTGGGGTCAGGAGGGCTTTACGAGCAGTACTTC
-	TRBV28	TRBJ1-1	many	CASSSFHPGIGTEAFF	TGTGCCAGCAGCTCCTTCCATCCGGGGATAGGCACTGAAGCTTTCTTT